A single sample gave rise to the 29 T cell receptor beta chains below, sequenced in a study of T-cell reconstitution after alpha-beta-depleted transplantation in children. Unique molecular identifiers were incorporated during preparation of the TCRbeta library. TCRdb redid the calling of the PCR reads with MiXCR, one entry per CDR3 protein. The data contain 350,000 to 450,000 distinct CDR3 sequences, about an eighth of them singletons. Sequences were derived from PBMCs, sampled from the stem cell graft. These TCRs come from a human donor who donated a stem cell graft to a child with Fanconi anemia.

This clonotype occurred many times. The chain uses TRBV29-1 and TRBJ2-1; D perhaps matches TRBD1 (5 bases). CDR1 is SQVTM, CDR2 ANQGSEA, per germline. Trimming removed 7 bases from V and 2 bases from J, with 18 bases in between. The CDR3 has 15 amino acids. The CDR3 spells CSARTGILTYNEQFF. CDR3 nucleotides: TGCAGCGCCAGAACAGGAATCTTGACCTACAATGAGCAGTTCTTC.

The chain joins TRBV4-3 to TRBJ2-7; D not certain. V lost 0 bases and J 4 bases, leaving 16 bases between the germline ends. This CDR3 spans 16 amino acids. Germline CDR1 reads LGHNA; CDR2 reads YSLEER. Here the CDR3 reads CASSQDLLAEEYEQYF. In DNA, the CDR3 is TGCGCCAGCAGCCAAGATCTGTTGGCTGAGGAGTACGAGCAGTACTTC.

This clonotype appeared many times. This chain connects TRBV20-1 to TRBJ2-1; weak D call: TRBD2 (5 bases). The germline V gene encodes CDR1 DFQATT and CDR2 SNEGSKA (reference sequence). The CDR3 spans 13 residues. The CDR3 sequence is CSQSRGFDNEQFF. The CDR3 nucleotides read TGCAGCCAATCGAGAGGGTTCGACAATGAGCAGTTCTTC.

This chain connects TRBV5-5 to TRBJ2-3; maybe TRBD2 (6 bases). Trimming removed 3 bases from V and 2 bases from J, with 10 bases in between. This CDR3 has 14 residues. From germline, CDR1 is SGHKS and CDR2 YYEKEE (reference sequence). The CDR3 nucleotides are TGTGCCAGCAGCTCCTCGGGGGTCACAGATACGCAGTATTTT. Translation: CASSSSGVTDTQYF.

This clonotype was recorded a few times. The chain combines TRBV20-1 with TRBJ2-7, with 8 bases matching TRBD2. There are 15 residues in the CDR3. Germline CDR1 DFQATT, CDR2 SNEGSKA (reference sequence). The trim removed 4 bases at V and 4 bases at J, leaving 12 bases unmatched. In nucleotides, the CDR3 is TGCAGTGCTAACATCCGAACTAGCGGTCTATACGAGCAGTACTTC. Its translation: CSANIRTSGLYEQYF.

In this sample, this clonotype turned up a few times. This chain connects TRBV19 to TRBJ2-2, with D unclear. The CDR3 runs 15 residues. Deletions cut 7 bases from V and 0 bases from J, with 12 bases between. Germline lookup yields CDR1 LNHDA and CDR2 SQIVND (reference sequence). This CDR3 reads CASTFSPTNTGELFF. The CDR3 bases are TGTGCCAGTACTTTCAGTCCGACGAACACCGGGGAGCTGTTTTTT.

The table lists this clonotype with many counts. This chain connects TRBV5-1 to TRBJ1-2, with no clear D. Germline CDR1 reads SGHRS; CDR2 reads YFSETQ. Deletions cut 1 base from V and 6 bases from J, with 7 bases between. The CDR3 sequence is 12 residues long. The CDR3 region has the DNA TGCGCCAGCAGCTTGTCTGGTAATGGCTACACCTTC. Translated: CASSLSGNGYTF.

The chain joins TRBV6-2 or TRBV6-3 to TRBJ1-5; D is possibly TRBD1 (6 bases). Per germline, CDR1 MNHEY and CDR2 SVGEGT. The CDR3 has 21 amino acids. V lost 0 bases and J lost 0, with 24 bases in between. The CDR3 is CASSYSHPSQGPIYSNQPQHF. The DNA of the CDR3 is TGTGCCAGCAGTTACTCGCATCCCTCCCAGGGGCCAATTTATAGCAATCAGCCCCAGCATTTT.

There are a few counts of this clonotype. The chain has TRBV11-2 and TRBJ2-2, with D maybe TRBD1 (5 bases). CDR3 length: 15 amino acids. Germline assignment: CDR1 SGHAT and CDR2 FQNNGV. Trimming cost V 3 bases and J 4 bases, with 12 bases left between them. In nucleotides, the CDR3 is TGTGCCAGCAGCTTCCCCAGGGTCGGCACCGGGGAGCTGTTTTTT. Residues: CASSFPRVGTGELFF.

This clonotype occurred once. This chain joins TRBV3-1 and TRBJ2-7, with D possibly TRBD1 on 6 matching bases. There are 16 residues in the CDR3. Germline V lookup: CDR1 LGHDT, CDR2 YNNKEL (reference sequence). V was shortened by 0 bases and J by 5 bases, with 17 bases between the two germline ends. For the CDR3, the DNA is TGTGCCAGCAGCCAAGAATTGGCCACGGGACACCACGAGCAGTACTTC. It yields the protein CASSQELATGHHEQYF.

The genes are TRBV11-2 and TRBJ2-7, with D perhaps TRBD1 (6 bases). This CDR3 comprises 18 residues. Germline CDR1 SGHAT, CDR2 FQNNGV. V lost 4 bases, J lost 0 bases, and 22 bases lay in between. The CDR3 loop reads CASSSRDTEPYYSYEQYF. The CDR3, as DNA: TGTGCCAGCAGCTCTAGGGACACCGAACCTTATTACTCCTACGAGCAGTACTTC.

This clonotype came up a few times. The V call is TRBV7-9, the J call TRBJ1-1; tentative D call: TRBD1 (6 bases). CDR1 and CDR2 (germline): SEHNR, FQNEAQ (reference sequence). With 5 bases removed from V and 5 bases from J, the gap between germline ends came to 12 bases. The CDR3 is made up of 13 amino acids. The CDR3 DNA is TGTGCCAGCAGCACTAGGGGGTCTACTGAAGCTTTCTTT. It specifies CASSTRGSTEAFF.

This clonotype was seen many times. Written as DNA, the CDR3 is TGTGCCAGCAGTTTAGCGACGATTTCCTATGGCTACACCTTC. This sequence encodes CASSLATISYGYTF. The chain recombines TRBV12-3 or TRBV12-4 with TRBJ1-2, with D uncertain. This CDR3 has 14 residues. The V end lost 0 bases, the J end lost 4 bases, and 9 bases lay between the germline ends.

V usage is TRBV3-1 and J usage is TRBJ1-2; no firm D call. The V end was cut by 2 bases, the J end by 6 bases, with 7 bases between. From germline, CDR1 is LGHDT and CDR2 YNNKEL (reference sequence). The CDR3 runs 12 residues. CDR3 DNA: TGTGCCAGCAGCCAACGGTTAGATGGCTACACCTTC. Translated, it gives CASSQRLDGYTF.

This clonotype has a count of ten or more. The rearrangement uses TRBV29-1 and TRBJ1-2, with unresolved D. Trimming took 7 bases from V and 4 from J, leaving 13 bases between them. Germline CDR1 is SQVTM and CDR2 is ANQGSEA. The CDR3 is made up of 12 amino acids. The CDR3 loop reads CSAGVPGYGYTF. In DNA form, the CDR3 reads TGCAGCGCCGGAGTTCCTGGCTATGGCTACACCTTC.

The genes are TRBV6-5 and TRBJ2-5, with D perhaps being TRBD1 or TRBD2 (5 bases each). Germline loops: CDR1 MNHEY, CDR2 SVGAGI. The length of the CDR3 is 13 residues. V shed 4 bases and J shed 4 bases, with 10 bases lying between them. The chain's CDR3 is CASSSPGAETQYF. The DNA of the CDR3 is TGTGCCAGCAGTTCGCCCGGGGCAGAGACCCAGTACTTC.

The chain carries TRBV12-3 or TRBV12-4 and TRBJ1-6, with D perhaps matching TRBD1 (5 bases). CDR3 size: 16 residues. V was cut by 6 bases and J by 0 bases, with 12 bases left in between. The DNA of the CDR3 is TGTGCCAGCAGGAGGGGACGGACCTCCTATAATTCACCCCTCCACTTT. As protein: CASRRGRTSYNSPLHF.

The chain has TRBV6-2 or TRBV6-3 and TRBJ2-1; no firm D call. Germline assignment: CDR1 MNHEY and CDR2 SVGEGT. Trimming stripped 6 bases from V and 9 bases from J, with 15 bases between. This CDR3 contains 13 residues. This CDR3 is CASSQGWPPEQFF. The CDR3 DNA is TGTGCCAGCAGCCAAGGATGGCCCCCTGAGCAGTTCTTC.

This clonotype was observed a handful of times. The chain joins TRBV20-1 to TRBJ1-2, with 8 bases fitting TRBD1. V lost 5 bases and J lost 4; bases outside the gene matches: 15. This CDR3 is built from 16 residues. Germline V lookup: CDR1 DFQATT, CDR2 SNEGSKA (reference sequence). CDR3 region: CSAAPGQGARFYGYTF. The DNA of the CDR3 is TGCAGTGCTGCTCCAGGACAGGGCGCAAGGTTCTATGGCTACACCTTC.

A few counts support this clonotype. The chain combines TRBV2 with TRBJ1-5; D is unclear. The germline gives CDR1 SNHLY, CDR2 FYNNEI. V lost 8 bases and J lost 0, with 8 bases in between. CDR3 length: 13 amino acids. The CDR3 region has the DNA TGTGCCAGCTCAGCTTATAGCAATCAGCCCCAGCATTTT. Amino acid sequence: CASSAYSNQPQHF.

This clonotype has a count of ten or more. Here the CDR3 reads CASNSQGANTEAFF. The CDR3 DNA is TGTGCCAGCAACTCACAGGGCGCGAACACTGAAGCTTTCTTT. The chain combines TRBV6-5 with TRBJ1-1; the D gene is possibly TRBD1 (6 bases). With 7 bases removed from V and 1 base from J, the gap between germline ends came to 13 bases. Germline CDR1 and CDR2: MNHEY and SVGAGI. This CDR3 is 14 amino acids long.

The CDR3 sequence is CASSPRTGHGAQYF. Here the CDR3 DNA reads TGTGCCAGCAGCCCAAGGACGGGGCACGGTGCGCAGTATTTT. The rearrangement uses TRBV12-3 or TRBV12-4 and TRBJ2-3, with D perhaps TRBD1 or TRBD2 (5 bases each). CDR3 length: 14 amino acids. V was cut by 6 bases and J by 10 bases, with 20 bases left in between.

The chain employs TRBV30 and TRBJ2-7, with D unresolved. CDR3 length: 11 amino acids. Deletions cut 2 bases from V and 3 bases from J, with 5 bases between. CDR1 is GTSNPN and CDR2 is SVGIG in the germline V gene (reference sequence). CDR3 amino acids: CAWSYLYEQYF. The CDR3 region has the DNA TGTGCCTGGAGTTACCTCTACGAGCAGTACTTC.

The rearrangement joins TRBV29-1 to TRBJ2-2, with TRBD2 matching over 8 bases. CDR3 length: 14 amino acids. The V gene's germline CDR1 is SQVTM and CDR2 ANQGSEA. Trimming at V came to 6 bases and at J to 0 bases, leaving 3 bases not matched to a gene. The DNA for the CDR3 is TGCAGCGTAACTAGCGGCGCGAACACCGGGGAGCTGTTTTTT. Amino acids: CSVTSGANTGELFF.

This clonotype was found many times. The chain carries TRBV12-3 or TRBV12-4 and TRBJ2-2; D is ambiguous. V shed 1 base and J shed 8 bases, with 11 bases lying between them. The CDR3 length is 14 residues. CDR3 sequence (DNA): TGTGCCAGCAGTTTAGATGGCGGTTTGGGGGAGCTGTTTTTT. Its protein product is CASSLDGGLGELFF.

This clonotype occurred many times. This chain joins TRBV6-2 or TRBV6-3 and TRBJ2-7; the D gene is possibly TRBD2 (5 bases). The germline V gene encodes CDR1 MNHEY and CDR2 SVGEGT. V was pared by 5 bases and J by 2 bases, with 10 bases between. This CDR3 has 13 residues. The CDR3 loop is CASSPGEPYEQYF. The CDR3 DNA reads TGTGCCAGCAGTCCCGGGGAGCCCTACGAGCAGTACTTC.

This clonotype was recorded a few times. The V and J genes are TRBV5-1 and TRBJ2-1; D gene ambiguous. Germline CDR1 and CDR2: SGHRS and YFSETQ. With 3 bases removed from V and 2 bases from J, the gap between germline ends came to 12 bases. This CDR3 is 15 amino acids long. The CDR3 sequence is CASSSLGDAYNEQFF. For the CDR3, the DNA is TGCGCCAGCAGCTCCTTAGGCGACGCCTACAATGAGCAGTTCTTC.

This chain links TRBV7-2 with TRBJ2-5; D not certain. The germline V gene encodes CDR1 SGHTA and CDR2 FQGNSA. The CDR3 spans 11 residues. Trimming took 5 bases from V and 3 from J, leaving 4 bases between them. The CDR3 region is CASSMEETQYF. In DNA form, the CDR3 reads TGTGCCAGCAGCATGGAAGAGACCCAGTACTTC. The complete variable domain, with remaining parts taken from reference TRBV7-2 and TRBJ2-5, reads GAGVSQSPSNKVTEKGKDVELRCDPISGHTALYWYRQSLGQGLEFLIYFQGNSAPDKSGLPSDRFSAERTGGSVSTLTIQRTQQEDSAVYLCASSMEETQYFGPGTRLLVL.

This clonotype has ten or more counts. The V gene is TRBV30, the J gene TRBJ1-1; D is unresolved. CDR3 length equals 12 residues. Germline CDR1 is GTSNPN and CDR2 is SVGIG (reference sequence). V was shortened by 0 bases and J by 10 bases, with 12 bases between the two germline ends. The CDR3 region has the DNA TGTGCCTGGAGTGTACTGATAGGGCCAGCTTTCTTT. This translates into CAWSVLIGPAFF.